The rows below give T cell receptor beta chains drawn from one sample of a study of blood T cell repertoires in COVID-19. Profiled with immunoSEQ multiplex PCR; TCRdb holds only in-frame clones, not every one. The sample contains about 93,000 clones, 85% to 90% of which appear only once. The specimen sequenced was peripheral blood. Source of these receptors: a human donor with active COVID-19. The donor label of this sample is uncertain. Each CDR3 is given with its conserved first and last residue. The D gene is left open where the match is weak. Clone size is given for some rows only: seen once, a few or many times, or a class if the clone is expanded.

CDR3nt: TGTGCCATCAGGATTACAGGCGGAGACACTGAAGCTTTCTTT; CDR3aa: CAIRITGGDTEAFF; abundance: NA; v_gene: TRBV10-3; d_gene: NA; j_gene: TRBJ1-1
CDR3nt: TGTGCCAGCAGCCCTAGACAGGCCACTGAAGCTTTCTTT; CDR3aa: CASSPRQATEAFF; abundance: NA; v_gene: TRBV11-2; d_gene: NA; j_gene: TRBJ1-1
CDR3nt: TGTGCCAGCAGTAAACAGGGGTTGAACACTGAAGCTTTCTTT; CDR3aa: CASSKQGLNTEAFF; abundance: NA; v_gene: TRBV6-5; d_gene: TRBD1; j_gene: TRBJ1-1
CDR3nt: TGTGCCAGCAGCGCGGGACCACCACAAGAGACCCAGTACTTC; CDR3aa: CASSAGPPQETQYF; abundance: once; v_gene: TRBV5-6; d_gene: NA; j_gene: TRBJ2-5
CDR3nt: TGTGCCAGCAGCGGTGTGGCCAGGGTGCCAGATACGCAGTATTTT; CDR3aa: CASSGVARVPDTQYF; abundance: NA; v_gene: TRBV9; d_gene: NA; j_gene: TRBJ2-3
CDR3nt: TGTGCCAGCTCACCGCTAGGGGAAGGGAACACTGAAGCTTTCTTT; CDR3aa: CASSPLGEGNTEAFF; abundance: NA; v_gene: TRBV18; d_gene: NA; j_gene: TRBJ1-1
CDR3nt: TGTGCCAGCAGCTTGGCCAGCACCGGGGAGCTGTTTTTT; CDR3aa: CASSLASTGELFF; abundance: NA; v_gene: TRBV5-8; d_gene: NA; j_gene: TRBJ2-2
CDR3nt: TGTGCCAGCAGCCTGATCTCGAGCGAGCAGTACTTC; CDR3aa: CASSLISSEQYF; abundance: once; v_gene: TRBV11-2; d_gene: NA; j_gene: TRBJ2-7
CDR3nt: TGTGCCAGCTCCCATACGTTAGCTAGCGGGTACCAAGAGACCCAGTACTTC; CDR3aa: CASSHTLASGYQETQYF; abundance: NA; v_gene: TRBV18; d_gene: TRBD2; j_gene: TRBJ2-5
CDR3nt: TGTGCCAGCAGCTTCGGGGACACTCGCACAGATACGCAGTATTTT; CDR3aa: CASSFGDTRTDTQYF; abundance: NA; v_gene: TRBV7-9; d_gene: NA; j_gene: TRBJ2-3
CDR3nt: TGTGCCAGTATTCCCGACAGGAGCTATAATTCACCCCTCCACTTT; CDR3aa: CASIPDRSYNSPLHF; abundance: NA; v_gene: TRBV19; d_gene: NA; j_gene: TRBJ1-6
CDR3nt: TGTGCCATCAGTGAATATTCAGGGAATGAGCAGTTCTTC; CDR3aa: CAISEYSGNEQFF; abundance: once; v_gene: TRBV10-3; d_gene: NA; j_gene: TRBJ2-1
CDR3nt: TGTGCCAGTAGTGGACACAGGGCTACTGGAAACACCATATATTTT; CDR3aa: CASSGHRATGNTIYF; abundance: NA; v_gene: TRBV19; d_gene: NA; j_gene: TRBJ1-3
CDR3nt: TGTGCCAGTAGTATCCCAAGACAGGGCCCTAGCACAGATACGCAGTATTTT; CDR3aa: CASSIPRQGPSTDTQYF; abundance: NA; v_gene: TRBV19; d_gene: TRBD1; j_gene: TRBJ2-3
CDR3nt: TGTGCCAGCTCACCACCCGGACTAGCGGGGGGGCCGGAGACCCAGTACTTC; CDR3aa: CASSPPGLAGGPETQYF; abundance: NA; v_gene: TRBV18; d_gene: TRBD2; j_gene: TRBJ2-5
CDR3nt: TGTGCCACGAGAAGTACAGGGGTCGGACAGCCCCAGCATTTT; CDR3aa: CATRSTGVGQPQHF; abundance: NA; v_gene: TRBV10-3; d_gene: TRBD1; j_gene: TRBJ1-5
CDR3nt: TGTGCCAGTAGCATCTCCTACAATGAGCAGTTCTTC; CDR3aa: CASSISYNEQFF; abundance: NA; v_gene: TRBV19; d_gene: NA; j_gene: TRBJ2-1
CDR3nt: TGTGCCAGCAGCCTAGGACTAGCGGGGGGGCAGGATCTCCAGTTCTTC; CDR3aa: CASSLGLAGGQDLQFF; abundance: NA; v_gene: TRBV7-3; d_gene: TRBD2; j_gene: TRBJ2-1
CDR3nt: TGTGCCAGCAGCTTGGACAGGGGGCAGGTGCATTCACCCCTCCACTTT; CDR3aa: CASSLDRGQVHSPLHF; abundance: few; v_gene: TRBV7-2; d_gene: TRBD1; j_gene: TRBJ1-6
CDR3nt: TGTGCCAGCAGCCAAGAATGGTCAGGGTCAGGATTCGGCAAAAACATTCAGTACTTC; CDR3aa: CASSQEWSGSGFGKNIQYF; abundance: NA; v_gene: TRBV3-1/TRBV3-2; d_gene: NA; j_gene: TRBJ2-4
CDR3nt: TGTGCCAGCGGCCGAGCGCCCCAACTGTTTTTT; CDR3aa: CASGRAPQLFF; abundance: NA; v_gene: TRBV5-6; d_gene: NA; j_gene: TRBJ1-4
CDR3nt: TGTGCCAGCAGCGTAGTAACCGGGGGTAGCACCGGGGAGCTGTTTTTT; CDR3aa: CASSVVTGGSTGELFF; abundance: NA; v_gene: TRBV9; d_gene: NA; j_gene: TRBJ2-2
CDR3nt: TGTGCCAGTAGTATGGGGTATCTTTGGGGGGACGGCTACACCTTC; CDR3aa: CASSMGYLWGDGYTF; abundance: NA; v_gene: TRBV19; d_gene: NA; j_gene: TRBJ1-2
CDR3nt: TGCGCCAGCAGCCCAGGGACAGGGCGCGGCTACACCTTC; CDR3aa: CASSPGTGRGYTF; abundance: NA; v_gene: TRBV5-1; d_gene: TRBD1; j_gene: TRBJ1-2
CDR3nt: TGTGCCAGTAGATGGACAGGGGGCAGAAATGGCTACACCTTC; CDR3aa: CASRWTGGRNGYTF; abundance: NA; v_gene: TRBV19; d_gene: TRBD1; j_gene: TRBJ1-2
CDR3nt: TGTGCCAGCAGCTTGATGGCAGGGTGGGGCTTTTACAATGAGCAGTTCTTC; CDR3aa: CASSLMAGWGFYNEQFF; abundance: NA; v_gene: TRBV5-6; d_gene: NA; j_gene: TRBJ2-1
CDR3nt: TGTGCCAGCAGCAATCGAACAGGGGGAAATTCACCCCTCCACTTT; CDR3aa: CASSNRTGGNSPLHF; abundance: NA; v_gene: TRBV21-1; d_gene: NA; j_gene: TRBJ1-6
CDR3nt: TGTGCCAGCTTGCCAAGTATCGGGGGACAGTTCTTC; CDR3aa: CASLPSIGGQFF; abundance: NA; v_gene: TRBV6-5; d_gene: NA; j_gene: TRBJ2-1
CDR3nt: TGTGCCAGCAGCTTTGCACGGGGGGGCTCTGGGGCCAACGTCCTGACTTTC; CDR3aa: CASSFARGGSGANVLTF; abundance: NA; v_gene: TRBV5-5; d_gene: TRBD2; j_gene: TRBJ2-6
CDR3nt: TGTGCCAGCAGCCCGGGACAGTTTGTGTCCGGAAACACCATATATTTT; CDR3aa: CASSPGQFVSGNTIYF; abundance: NA; v_gene: TRBV11-2; d_gene: TRBD1; j_gene: TRBJ1-3
CDR3nt: TGTGCCAGCAGTCCCAGGGGGACTCATGGCTACACCTTC; CDR3aa: CASSPRGTHGYTF; abundance: NA; v_gene: TRBV28; d_gene: TRBD1; j_gene: TRBJ1-2
CDR3nt: TGTGCCAGCAGCCAGGGGCGGGTCAATGAGCAGTTCTTC; CDR3aa: CASSQGRVNEQFF; abundance: NA; v_gene: TRBV27; d_gene: NA; j_gene: TRBJ2-1